The T cell receptor (beta chain) described here comes from a study of blood T cell dynamics during melanoma immunotherapy. Measured with immunoSEQ multiplex PCR; TCRdb has only the in-frame clones, and not every one. The table records approximately 11,000 clones, approximately 89% of them present only once. This CDR3 spans 15 amino acids. In germline, CDR1 is SNHLY, CDR2 FYNNEI. The V end was cut by 4 bases, the J end by 6 bases, with 19 bases between. Indicated time point: week 3, after first cycle of checkpoint inhibitor. The material sequenced was blood, taken from a patient treated with checkpoint blockade. The rearrangement links TRBV2 to TRBJ2-7; the D call may be TRBD1 or TRBD2 (5 bases each). The receptor was isolated from a human donor with melanoma. CDR3 region: CASSAGTVAPGEQYF. As DNA, the CDR3 is TGTGCCAGCAGTGCTGGGACGGTAGCTCCTGGCGAGCAGTACTTC. Combining the CDR3 with reference TRBV2 and TRBJ2-7 gives the whole variable domain EPEVTQTPSHQVTQMGQEVILRCVPISNHLYFYWYRQILGQKVEFLVSFYNNEISEKSEIFDDQFSVERPDGSNFTLKIRSTKLEDSAMYFCASSAGTVAPGEQYFGPGTRLTVT.